This TCR beta chain emerged from a study of shared clonotypes between healthy human individuals. Study as a whole: Sampling drew on donors who were a couple of women and a few men aged 18 to 49.

As defined, naive CD8 cells were CD45RO-negative and positively selected for CCR7, with terminally differentiated effector memory CD45RA+ cells excluded. Trimming removed 0 bases from V and 0 bases from J, with 7 bases in between. Germline assignment: CDR1 SGHNT and CDR2 YYREEE (reference sequence). CDR3 length: 15 residues. The repertoire was sequenced with immunoSEQ multiplex PCR; TCRdb's copy has only in-frame clones and lacks some. The table has about 800,000 clones, about 96% seen once; the top ten hold roughly 0.23%. About this clone itself: This CDR3 is also generated by other DNA sequences in the sample.

Sequenced input: naive CD8+ T cells sorted from blood. The origin of this receptor is a man under 40 in good health. The rearrangement joins TRBV5-4 to TRBJ2-1; D tentatively fits TRBD1 or TRBD2 (5 bases each). The chain's CDR3 is CASSLAGSSYNEQFF. CDR3 bases: TGTGCCAGCAGCTTGGCAGGGAGCTCCTACAATGAGCAGTTCTTC.